This TCR beta chain is drawn from a study of cytomegalovirus exposure and HLA in healthy donors. Study-wide results and limits: Further analysis was carried out later, and it showed several of the most significant clusters appearing linked to common viral pathogens.

Primers: 60 Vbeta forward and 13 Jbeta reverse. Clones were read by immunoSEQ multiplex PCR, and TCRdb kept only the in-frame ones, dropping some. The repertoire holds 90,000 to 100,000 clones, roughly three quarters seen once, with roughly 8% in the top ten. There are 18 residues in the CDR3. The J segment lost 7 bases and the V segment lost 3 bases, leaving 19 bases of the junction unmatched. As regards this clone: Its antigen remains unknown.

This clonotype was obtained from a female donor in good health and CMV-seronegative. Sequenced material: PBMCs. V gene TRBV23-1 combines with J gene TRBJ2-7; TRBD1 agrees at 9 bases. TRBV23-1 is placed among ORFs of uncertain function. The CDR3 loop reads CASSHYLGLRDREVEQYF. As DNA, the CDR3 is TGCGCCAGCAGTCACTACCTAGGACTACGGGACAGGGAGGTAGAGCAGTACTTC.